This note documents a single T cell receptor (beta chain) sequence. Its antigen is not yet known. Base qualities are not at hand, and no much larger clone is one base apart. This specimen belongs to a study of shared clonotypes between healthy human individuals (dated by TCRdb to about 2020). In terms of the full investigation: The cohort included three men and two women between 18 and 49 years of age. To estimate repertoire size and how much clonotypes are shared between individuals, the study performed deep sequencing of blood TCR repertoires from five healthy adults. To increase sequencing depth and limit assay-specific biases, TCR repertoire library preparation and sequencing were carried out by different laboratories using diverse techniques. Per donor, three plates each were used for CD4 naive and CD4 memory, two for CD8 naive, and one for CD8 memory. Per donor, leukapheresis produced somewhere between about 0.94 and 9.5 billion PBMCs.

The CDR3 runs 16 residues from the cysteine to the phenylalanine. Solely the CDR3 DNA is kept, with 48 bases framed from the first base. Reading the germline V gene gives CDR1 SGHRS and CDR2 YFSETQ. Clipping removes 2 bases from V and 2 bases from J, with 4 as the unmatched junction base count. Using the deep immunoSEQ assay, TCR CDR3 regions were amplified from genomic DNA by multiplex PCR. Extracted genomic DNA from each cell subset was distributed evenly across all wells of several immunoSEQ 96-well plates, and each plate was treated as a replicate. Each replicate PCR for sorted subsets received about 220 ng genomic DNA, equal to about 30,000 T cell genomes. The purified libraries were quantified using a Qubit 3.0 fluorometer, sized with a Bioanalyzer 2100, and then quantified again using the KAPA Library Quantification kit. Every immunoSEQ 96-well plate was sequenced on a separate single-read 150-cycle Illumina NextSeq 550 flow cell. Per the authors' processing: Because the immunoSEQ output held only junctional sequences and lacked quality scores, the filtering could not match the filtering applied to full-length reads. To assign V/J genes and CDR3, sequences were annotated against IMGT germline references using PyIR, a Python wrapper for IgBLAST v1.9. Reads with weak V/J assignments (E-value above 1e-6), missing CDR3, stop codons, out-of-frame junctions, or ambiguous translated residues were removed. A V3J clonotype was defined by an identical inferred V gene, J gene, and CDR3 amino acid sequence. The percentage overlap between two repertoires was calculated by dividing the number of shared unique clonotypes by the size of the smaller repertoire. Repertoire richness was assessed with RTK rarefaction, the Chao1 estimator, and Recon v2.1 estimates of unobserved clonotypes. Generation probabilities were computed with OLGA for all TCRbeta clonotypes obtained by the gDNA method from four donors. In its TCRdb copy, this immuneACCESS table keeps in-frame sequences only and misses some clones. Where compared with another copy, unresolved V genes explain less than half of these, and the others have no known cause. V, J and clone size are those of that table, while D and trimming were read from the DNA. This sample is represented by 550,000 to 800,000 clones; about 74% of them were singletons. The ten top clones hold over 1.5% of the sample.

Results and caveats for the whole study, not just this receptor: Clonotypes shared by all four sorted-subset donors showed higher generation probabilities than non-shared clonotypes. The small number of donors limited the genetic and exposure-history diversity represented. Sampling was restricted to blood, and TCR repertoires in tissue are likely to differ from TCR repertoires in blood. Larger estimated clonotype richness was generally found for naive subsets than for memory subsets. Incomplete sequencing was indicated by rarefaction of sorted-subset datasets, despite the large sequencing depth. Approximately 5% of naive CD4, 3.5% of naive CD8, approximately 2.2% of memory CD4, and roughly 0.4% of memory CD8 clonotypes were shared across a handful of donors. Pairwise subsampling led to the expectation that sequencing depth would affect the degree of clonotype sharing among donors.

Healthy HIV-negative adults with no recently reported acute infections or vaccinations were included as donors. All donors were Caucasian adults living in Nashville, Tennessee, USA. CD4+ T cells were enriched through magnetic negative selection, after which naive cells were positively selected on CD45RA and the remaining negative fraction served as the memory subset. After blood collection by leukapheresis, PBMCs were isolated using Ficoll-Histopaque density gradient centrifugation and then cryopreserved in the vapor phase of liquid nitrogen. Analytical flow cytometry was used to check the purity and quantity of each magnetically sorted T cell population. Each sorted fraction had its genomic DNA isolated and then quantified by UV absorbance on a Nanodrop 2000c.

The sequence was collected from a woman in her twenties or thirties in good health. The chain was built from TRBV5-1 and TRBJ1-4; 9 bases in the junction line up with TRBD1. Sample: memory CD4+ T cells sorted from blood. Read against the paper, the sample's cell subset or site label means: CD45RA-negative fraction. For the CDR3, the sequence is CASSLQGAQTNEKLFF. The bases are TGCGCCAGCAGCTTACAGGGGGCGCAGACTAATGAAAAACTGTTTTTT.